This T cell receptor beta chain emerged from a study of vaccination effects on CD4 cells after COVID-19. Having been cultured for 9 to 11 days, the cells underwent CD4+ T cell isolation. The vaccine given was either BNT162b2 or mRNA-1273, in two doses. Regarding this clone: No antigen is known for it.

Clones were sequenced by immunoSEQ multiplex PCR, and TCRdb holds only the in-frame ones, with some missing. Of 45,000 to 55,000 clones in the sample, 55% to 75% are singletons; the top ten hold around 6.3%. The TCR sequence derives from a human donor who received a COVID-19 vaccine. Sequencing used CD4+ T cells from PBMCs cultured without peptide, obtained after COVID-19 vaccination.

The DNA for the CDR3 is TGTGCCAGCAGTTTGCGTCTAGCGGCAGATACGCAGTATTTT. This sequence encodes CASSLRLAADTQYF. The rearrangement uses TRBV27 and TRBJ2-3; 7 nucleotides line up with TRBD2. V shed 3 bases and J 4 bases; nucleotides not matched to a gene: 4. The CDR3 sequence is 14 residues long. Germline CDR1 reads MNHEY; CDR2 reads SMNVEV (reference sequence).